These T cell receptor beta chains were read from a single sample in a study of response to subunit inactivated influenza vaccine. TCRdb reanalysed the RT-PCR reads using MiXCR and keeps one entry per CDR3 protein. Among about 780,000 distinct CDR3 sequences, about 18% were seen once, and the ten largest hold about a tenth. The sequencing used PBMCs from blood, collected roughly 5 days after vaccination. The receptors stem from a man between 45 and 60 years old who received an inactivated influenza vaccine. Each CDR3 is given with its conserved first and last residue. Clone size is shown for a subset of rows, as once, few, many or a class of expanded clone.

j_call cdr3_length v_call clone_size cdr3_aa
TRBJ2-7 14 TRBV10-3 . CAISGTSADYEQYF
TRBJ2-3 15 TRBV10-3 . CAISGRDRSTDTQYF
TRBJ2-5 13 TRBV29-1 few CSLGLGYQETQYF
TRBJ2-7 16 TRBV11-2 . CASSGKGTGTPYEQYF
TRBJ2-7 14 TRBV7-9 few CASSLGEVPYEQYF
TRBJ2-2 15 TRBV9 few CASSWGGQDTGELFF
TRBJ2-1 13 TRBV12-3/TRBV12-4 few CATGTSASNEQFF
TRBJ2-5 13 TRBV11-2 once CASSLVFRETQYF
TRBJ1-2 14 TRBV6-1 . CASSVGGQLYGYTF
TRBJ1-5 15 TRBV9 . CASSRTGRGNQPQHF
TRBJ1-1 14 TRBV28 . CASMVTVHRREAFF
TRBJ2-7 14 TRBV29-1 few CSVEEAHGAGEQYF
TRBJ2-2 14 TRBV20-1 few CSARGYLSPGELFF
TRBJ1-5 13 TRBV20-1 many CSAGRGSNQPQHF
TRBJ2-7 12 TRBV4-1 . CASSQLQDEQYF
TRBJ1-1 13 TRBV6-5 . CASSYGPYTEAFF
TRBJ2-7 14 TRBV3-1 . CASSRDISSYEQYF
TRBJ1-1 14 TRBV20-1 . CTAKGGRRNTEAFF
TRBJ1-5 17 TRBV6-2/TRBV6-3 . CASSYSRRETSHQPQHF
TRBJ2-1 15 TRBV19 . CASSIVAGVYGEQFF
TRBJ2-1 17 TRBV6-4 . CASTVGRTSGSHNEQFF
TRBJ1-6 14 TRBV20-1 few CTTVGVTLNSPLHF
TRBJ2-5 14 TRBV5-6 . CASSLGLSGETQYF
TRBJ2-1 13 TRBV20-1 few CSARDFALNEQFF
TRBJ2-5 13 TRBV20-1 few CSAIRAGGETQYF
TRBJ2-7 17 TRBV4-1 few CASSQDVLTGLGYEQYF
TRBJ2-3 13 TRBV10-1 few CASSAGAPDTQYF
TRBJ2-7 15 TRBV18 . CASSPPGLGEYEQYF
TRBJ2-3 16 TRBV6-2/TRBV6-3 once CASSHWTSGITGTQYF
TRBJ2-3 13 TRBV15 . CATSRPRTDTQYF
TRBJ2-7 14 TRBV11-2 . CASSLVGLAYEQYF
TRBJ2-7 15 TRBV4-2 few CASSQGGGLSDEQYF
TRBJ2-5 14 TRBV7-6 once CASSPYSGQETQYF
TRBJ2-2 16 TRBV7-9 . CASRTGSGSWTGELFF
TRBJ2-1 16 TRBV7-2 . CASSVSGRAAYNEQFF
TRBJ2-1 14 TRBV12-3/TRBV12-4 few CASSSGGGMYEQFF
TRBJ2-1 16 TRBV24-1 many CATSDPGRRGYNEQFF
TRBJ2-5 11 TRBV29-1 many CSVELFETQYF
TRBJ2-1 14 TRBV3-1 . CASSNRARYNEQFF
TRBJ2-7 13 TRBV5-1 . CASSSGSGHEQYF
TRBJ1-2 14 TRBV9 . CASSADRGLGGYTF
TRBJ1-2 13 TRBV5-6 few CASSVGTGHGYTF
TRBJ2-3 16 TRBV9 . CASSSAGGTSTDTQYF
TRBJ2-7 13 TRBV6-1 . CASRMDRDHEQYF
TRBJ2-5 15 TRBV12-3/TRBV12-4 . CASSRGTALQETQYF
TRBJ2-1 17 TRBV6-5 . CASSFTPSSLGYGEQFF
TRBJ2-5 15 TRBV7-2 . CASSEMPDRVQTQYF
TRBJ2-5 16 TRBV2 few CASTETGLGAQETQYF
TRBJ2-1 15 TRBV6-1 . CASKPGTPGVGEQFF
TRBJ2-7 13 TRBV20-1 . CSARDLPGSEQYF
TRBJ2-3 15 TRBV20-1 . CSARVRDYHRDTQYF
TRBJ2-1 18 TRBV28 . CASSPAGGGPYAYNEQFF
TRBJ2-3 15 TRBV10-3 . CAIRRQGRSTDTQYF